The entry below describes one TCR beta chain. This entry belongs to a study of blood T cell repertoires in COVID-19. Study context: Researchers got acute and convalescent COVID-19 samples from the United States, Italy and Spain.

This table comes from immunoSEQ multiplex PCR, and its TCRdb copy is limited to in-frame clones, with some not included. Among tens of thousands of clones listed, around 86% were seen once. Per the germline V gene, CDR1 is KGHSH and CDR2 is LQKENI. The CDR3 consists of 17 residues. Trimming removed 6 bases from V and 1 base from J; junction bases left unmatched: 10. The genes are TRBV18 and TRBJ1-1, with 11 bases fitting TRBD1. The sequenced sample consisted of peripheral blood. The clonotype was recovered from a woman in her sixties or seventies with acute or convalescent COVID-19. CDR3 coding DNA: TGTGCCAGCTCCTGGACAGGGGGCGCCCCCAAGAACACTGAAGCTTTCTTT. Translating gives CASSWTGGAPKNTEAFF.